Listed below are T cell receptor beta chains from one sample, sequenced in a study of blood T cell repertoires in COVID-19. Profiling relied on immunoSEQ multiplex PCR, and the TCRdb table lists in-frame clones only, not all of them. The sample shows 250,000 to 300,000 clones, roughly 85% of them seen only once. The sample taken for sequencing was PBMCs or T cells enriched from blood (not recorded which). These receptor sequences come from a man in his forties who had been exposed to COVID-19. The CDR3 runs from the conserved cysteine through the conserved F or W. D genes are given only for firm matches. The size field is filled for only some rows; it gives once, few, many or a size class.

J gene: TRBJ2-7; clone size: .; V gene: TRBV10-3; D gene: .; CDR3 length: 18; CDR3 DNA: TGTGCCATCAGTGAGTCACGCCTGGGACGGAGGGTTTCCTACGAGCAGTACTTC; CDR3 protein: CAISESRLGRRVSYEQYF
J gene: TRBJ1-5; clone size: .; V gene: TRBV5-6; D gene: .; CDR3 length: 15; CDR3 DNA: TGTGCCAGCAGCGAACGGGGGATGAGCAATCAGCCCCAGCATTTT; CDR3 protein: CASSERGMSNQPQHF
J gene: TRBJ1-5; clone size: .; V gene: TRBV6-1; D gene: .; CDR3 length: 13; CDR3 DNA: TGTGCCAGCAGTGAACTGGAGAATCAGCCCCAGCATTTT; CDR3 protein: CASSELENQPQHF
J gene: TRBJ2-6; clone size: .; V gene: TRBV10-1; D gene: .; CDR3 length: 14; CDR3 DNA: TGCGCCAGCAGTGAGTCGAGTGGGGCCAACGTCCTGACTTTC; CDR3 protein: CASSESSGANVLTF
J gene: TRBJ1-4; clone size: .; V gene: TRBV18; D gene: .; CDR3 length: 16; CDR3 DNA: TGTGCCAGCTCACCCCCGGGGAGAAATGTGAATGAAAAACTGTTTTTT; CDR3 protein: CASSPPGRNVNEKLFF
J gene: TRBJ2-7; clone size: .; V gene: TRBV11-2; D gene: TRBD2; CDR3 length: 16; CDR3 DNA: TGTGCCAGCAGCCCAGGGACTAGCGGGAGTGACTACGAGCAGTACTTC; CDR3 protein: CASSPGTSGSDYEQYF
J gene: TRBJ2-5; clone size: .; V gene: TRBV19; D gene: .; CDR3 length: 15; CDR3 DNA: TGTGCCAGTAGTATCGGGGGGCACCAACAAGAGACCCAGTACTTC; CDR3 protein: CASSIGGHQQETQYF
J gene: TRBJ2-2; clone size: .; V gene: TRBV9; D gene: TRBD2; CDR3 length: 15; CDR3 DNA: TGTGCCAGCAGCGTAATCAGCGGGGCCGCCGGGGAGCTGTTTTTT; CDR3 protein: CASSVISGAAGELFF
J gene: TRBJ2-1; clone size: .; V gene: TRBV18; D gene: TRBD2; CDR3 length: 15; CDR3 DNA: TGTGCCAGCTCACGCATGGTGGGGGGGAACAATGAGCAGTTCTTC; CDR3 protein: CASSRMVGGNNEQFF
J gene: TRBJ1-3; clone size: .; V gene: TRBV7-9; D gene: .; CDR3 length: 15; CDR3 DNA: TGTGCCAGCAGCTCCGACAGCCCTTCTGGAAACACCATATATTTT; CDR3 protein: CASSSDSPSGNTIYF
J gene: TRBJ1-1; clone size: many; V gene: TRBV6-2/TRBV6-3; D gene: .; CDR3 length: 14; CDR3 DNA: TGTGCCAGCAGTTATTGGGGCCTCGACACTGAAGCTTTCTTT; CDR3 protein: CASSYWGLDTEAFF
J gene: TRBJ1-1; clone size: .; V gene: TRBV30; D gene: .; CDR3 length: 12; CDR3 DNA: TGTGCCTGGAAGGGGCAGAACACTGAAGCTTTCTTT; CDR3 protein: CAWKGQNTEAFF
J gene: TRBJ2-5; clone size: .; V gene: TRBV5-1; D gene: TRBD2; CDR3 length: 15; CDR3 DNA: TGCGCCAGCAGCTTGTATAGCGGGGTACAAGAGACCCAGTACTTC; CDR3 protein: CASSLYSGVQETQYF
J gene: TRBJ2-7; clone size: .; V gene: TRBV4-1; D gene: TRBD2; CDR3 length: 18; CDR3 DNA: TGCGCCAGCAGCCAAGATAGTCGGCTAGCGGGAGTTCGTTACGAGCAGTACTTC; CDR3 protein: CASSQDSRLAGVRYEQYF
J gene: TRBJ1-5; clone size: .; V gene: TRBV5-1; D gene: .; CDR3 length: 15; CDR3 DNA: TGCGCCAGCAGCTTGGAAGGGGCGGACAATCAGCCCCAGCATTTT; CDR3 protein: CASSLEGADNQPQHF
J gene: TRBJ1-6; clone size: .; V gene: TRBV30; D gene: TRBD1; CDR3 length: 16; CDR3 DNA: TGTGCCTGGAGTGTACTTTCCGGGACAGGGGTTACACCCCTCCACTTT; CDR3 protein: CAWSVLSGTGVTPLHF
J gene: TRBJ2-1; clone size: .; V gene: TRBV14; D gene: TRBD1; CDR3 length: 15; CDR3 DNA: TGTGCCAGCAGCCAAGGTAGGACAGGGAGAAATGAGCAGTTCTTC; CDR3 protein: CASSQGRTGRNEQFF
J gene: TRBJ2-5; clone size: .; V gene: TRBV5-8; D gene: TRBD2; CDR3 length: 17; CDR3 DNA: TGTGCCAGCAGCCGGACCGGGACTAGCTCCAACCAAGAGACCCAGTACTTC; CDR3 protein: CASSRTGTSSNQETQYF
J gene: TRBJ2-7; clone size: .; V gene: TRBV6-5; D gene: TRBD1; CDR3 length: 14; CDR3 DNA: TGTGCCAGCAGGATGACAGGGGGCTTTTACGAGCAGTACTTC; CDR3 protein: CASRMTGGFYEQYF
J gene: TRBJ1-2; clone size: .; V gene: TRBV10-3; D gene: TRBD1; CDR3 length: 15; CDR3 DNA: TGTGCCATGCGCCCCGGGACAGGGGGGAGCTATGGCTACACCTTC; CDR3 protein: CAMRPGTGGSYGYTF